This TCR beta chain was captured by sequencing in a study of TIL therapy for anti-PD-1-resistant metastatic lung cancer (dated by TCRdb to 2020 to 2023). About the study as a whole: A median age of around 56 years (range about 38-75) and a median tumor PD-L1 proportion score of 6% to 7% were recorded among enrolled patients. The cohort was composed predominantly of lung adenocarcinoma, with a few EGFR-mutant and two ALK-rearranged tumors included, and half of patients were identified as current or former smokers. Clonotypes were tracked across tumor, expanded TIL product and serial blood samples by T cell receptor beta sequencing of tumor and peripheral blood. Across the cohort, whole-exome sequencing showed a median non-synonymous tumor mutation burden of under 1.8 mutations per megabase. Findings and caveats that apply to the study as a whole: Compared with baseline intratumoral T cells, expanded TIL cultures were more clonal and less diverse (median clonality 6% vs 31%, p < 0.0001). The study protocol defined all tumor marker inferences as exploratory. Clonal turnover during TIL culture was high, and many clones enriched in the product were not detected in the baseline tumor, suggesting clonal contraction instead of faithful expansion. Because the cohort was highly selected, with more treatment-naive, never-smoker and oncogene-addicted patients than is typical, generalizability is limited.

CDR1 and CDR2 (KGHDR, SFDVKD) derive from the germline V gene. V lost 10 bases and J lost 5 bases; the stretch between them is 12 bases long. Taken from cysteine to phenylalanine, the CDR3 has 12 residues. Left in the record is the CDR3 DNA by itself, 36 bases read in frame from the first base. This clone showed up many times. No antigen is known for it. Per-nucleotide qualities are absent, and no much larger clonotype sits a single base away. The time point label, read with the paper, signifies: pre-treatment sample, taken before nivolumab and TIL therapy. Excised metastases, mostly pleural nodules or supraclavicular lymph nodes, were used as baseline tumor samples and were taken from the same resection from which TIL were grown. Tumors were harvested prior to any PD-1/PD-L1 blockade, after which nivolumab was administered to patients, and lymphodepletion, expanded TIL infusion and IL-2 were given to patients who progressed. Adults with stage 4 NSCLC were enrolled in a dual-center phase I trial from late 2017 to early 2020. Samples came from a single-arm, open-label phase I trial of tumor-infiltrating lymphocyte therapy with nivolumab in advanced non-small cell lung cancer. Portions of each resected tumor were snap-frozen in liquid nitrogen and stored at -80 °C. Tumor regions of interest were chosen on H&E sections by laser-capture macrodissection, pulverized into approximately 16 mg aliquots, and extracted with Qiagen Allprep kits.

TCR beta CDR3 regions were amplified from genomic DNA by bias-controlled multiplex PCR with the immunoSEQ v3 hsTCRB kit. TCR libraries were sequenced on an Illumina NextSeq 500 to around 2 million read pairs for survey level or 5-6 million for deep level. In the source study's methods: Clonality was reported by immunoSEQ Analyzer software, which also assigned V, D and J genes and filtered out non-productive sequences. Repertoires of infused TIL and blood were compared using productive Simpson clonality and the Morisita overlap index of productive TRB rearrangements. TCRdb re-hosts the immuneACCESS table, in-frame sequences only. Its copies lack some clones; in the studies checked, an unresolved V gene accounts for under half of them, and the cause for the rest is not known. V and J calls and clone size come straight from that table; D and trimming were deduced from the DNA. This sample gives some 90,000 clones in total; less than 70% of them show up just once. The biggest ten clones account for about a tenth of the sample.

The chain joins TRBV24-1 to TRBJ2-3; too little of a D gene remains to name it. The starting material was tumor tissue, obtained at baseline. This receptor was taken from a person aged 25-80 years with non-small cell lung cancer. The DNA reads as follows: TGTGCCACTGGCTCTTGGGAAGATACGCAGTATTTT. This codes for CATGSWEDTQYF.